A selection of T cell receptor beta chains follows, all from one sample in a study of blood T cell repertoires in COVID-19. Sequenced by immunoSEQ multiplex PCR; TCRdb stores in-frame clones only, minus some. Here the sample spans a few hundred thousand clones, 85% to 90% being singletons. Sequencing used PBMCs or T cells enriched from blood (not recorded which). These receptors all stem from a man aged 25 to 40 who had recovered from COVID-19. The CDR3 runs from the conserved cysteine through the conserved F or W. A D gene is named only where the DNA matches it firmly. Rows may omit the clone size; those that give it use once, few, many or a size class.

abundance	d_gene	j_gene	v_gene	CDR3nt	CDR3aa
.	TRBD2	TRBJ2-7	TRBV28	TGTGCCAGCAGTTTATGGCGGGAGACGTACTACGAGCAGTACTTC	CASSLWRETYYEQYF
.	.	TRBJ2-5	TRBV5-1	TGCGCCAGCAGCTTGGTAGGGGGTGGAGAGACCCAGTACTTC	CASSLVGGGETQYF
.	.	TRBJ1-5	TRBV24-1	TGTGCCACCAGTGATTTGCGCCCGTCGGGGTATAGCAATCAGCCCCAGCATTTT	CATSDLRPSGYSNQPQHF
.	TRBD2	TRBJ2-1	TRBV7-2	TGTGCCAGCAGCTACAGTAGCGGGCACTACAATGAGCAGTTCTTC	CASSYSSGHYNEQFF
once	.	TRBJ2-6	TRBV7-8	TGTGCCAGCAGCTTTATCGAGTTCTCTGGGGCCAACGTCCTGACTTTC	CASSFIEFSGANVLTF
.	.	TRBJ2-5	TRBV18	TGTGCCAGCTCACCCGCACAGAGTGGGGAGACCCAGTACTTC	CASSPAQSGETQYF
.	TRBD1	TRBJ1-5	TRBV9	TGTGCCAGCAGCGAAGGGGGCCTCAATCAGCCCCAGCATTTT	CASSEGGLNQPQHF
.	TRBD2	TRBJ2-1	TRBV9	TGTGCCAGCAATCCTAGCGGGAGCTCCTACAATGAGCAGTTCTTC	CASNPSGSSYNEQFF
.	.	TRBJ1-1	TRBV29-1	TGCAGCGTGGGAAATACAGGGGAAGCTTTCTTT	CSVGNTGEAFF
.	.	TRBJ2-5	TRBV21-1	TGTGCCAGCGCCCGGCTAGCGGGAGTAGCGGAGACCCAGTACTTC	CASARLAGVAETQYF
.	.	TRBJ1-5	TRBV5-4	TGTGCCAGCAGCTTGGAAGGGGCACGACAGCCCCAGCATTTT	CASSLEGARQPQHF
.	TRBD1	TRBJ1-4	TRBV19	TGTGCCAGTAGGAGGCGGAGGGACAGCGCAACTAATGAAAAACTGTTTTTT	CASRRRRDSATNEKLFF
.	TRBD1	TRBJ2-3	TRBV5-1	TGCGCCAGCAGCTGGGGACAGGGAGCAGATACGCAGTATTTT	CASSWGQGADTQYF
.	.	TRBJ1-1	TRBV3-1/TRBV3-2	TGTGCCAGCAGCCAAGGAGAAACGGGTTTAGCTTTCTTT	CASSQGETGLAFF
.	TRBD2	TRBJ2-5	TRBV7-2	TGTGCCAGCAGCACGACTAGCGGGTCGGCAGAGACCCAGTACTTC	CASSTTSGSAETQYF
.	TRBD1	TRBJ1-2	TRBV11-2	TGTGCCAGCAAAGAAACCACGGGACAGGGGGCCTGGCTCTATGGCTACACCTTC	CASKETTGQGAWLYGYTF
.	.	TRBJ2-7	TRBV6-4	TGTGCCAGCAGTGAGGGCGGGATTCCCGGGTACGAGCAGTACTTC	CASSEGGIPGYEQYF
once	TRBD2	TRBJ2-1	TRBV27	TGTGCCAGCAGGAGGGATATTAGCGGGTTATACAATGAGCAGTTCTTC	CASRRDISGLYNEQFF
.	.	TRBJ1-1	TRBV19	TGTGCCGCATCCTATAGGGGGTCGAGCACTGAAGCTTTCTTT	CAASYRGSSTEAFF
.	.	TRBJ2-3	TRBV13	TGTGCCAGCAGGGCCAGGGTCCCCACAGATACGCAGTATTTT	CASRARVPTDTQYF
.	.	TRBJ1-2	TRBV21-1	TGTGCCAGCAGCAAGAGACAAAATGGCTACACCTTC	CASSKRQNGYTF
.	TRBD1	TRBJ1-5	TRBV6-2/TRBV6-3	TGTGCCAGCAGTTACGGGACAGGAGACTATCAGCCCCAGCATTTT	CASSYGTGDYQPQHF
.	.	TRBJ2-2	TRBV7-9	TGTGCCAGCAGCCATCCTTTAGGAGGGACCGGGAGTTTGGCCGGGGAGCTGTTTTTT	CASSHPLGGTGSLAGELFF
once	.	TRBJ2-7	TRBV7-2	TGTGCCAGCAGCTTAGTGGCAGGGGCTAGGGAGCAGTACTTC	CASSLVAGAREQYF
.	.	TRBJ1-1	TRBV6-1	TGTGCCAGCAGTGAACCCGCCATCAGGGCTGAAGCTTTCTTT	CASSEPAIRAEAFF
.	TRBD1	TRBJ1-1	TRBV12-3/TRBV12-4	TGTGCCAGCATCTCTGGACAGGGGATAAAAGCTTTCTTT	CASISGQGIKAFF
few	.	TRBJ1-6	TRBV19	TGTGCCAGTAGTATCCAGGGCGCCCCTAATTCACCCCTCCACTTT	CASSIQGAPNSPLHF
.	.	TRBJ1-1	TRBV7-8	TGTGCCAGCACCCTAGAGGCGGGGTTGAACACTGAAGCTTTCTTT	CASTLEAGLNTEAFF
.	.	TRBJ2-5	TRBV9	TGTGCCAGCAGCAACCACGGGAGGCAGGGGGCGCGAGAGACCCAGTACTTC	CASSNHGRQGARETQYF
.	.	TRBJ1-6	TRBV19	TGTGCCAGTAGTATGAGGAATTCACCCCTCCACTTT	CASSMRNSPLHF
.	.	TRBJ2-7	TRBV28	TGTGCCAGCAGTCGCAGTTTAACCAGCTCCTACGAGCAGTACTTC	CASSRSLTSSYEQYF
.	TRBD1	TRBJ1-1	TRBV7-9	TGTGCCAGCAGCTTAGGGGCAGGGGGCGCGACTGAAGCTTTCTTT	CASSLGAGGATEAFF
.	TRBD1	TRBJ1-1	TRBV28	TGTGCCAGCCGAACAGGGGGGGTCCCTGAAGCTTTCTTT	CASRTGGVPEAFF
.	TRBD2	TRBJ2-3	TRBV28	TGTGCCAGCAGGAGACTAGCGGGAGAAGGGGATACGCAGTATTTT	CASRRLAGEGDTQYF
.	TRBD2	TRBJ2-1	TRBV7-9	TGTGCCAGCAGACCAGCGGGAGGCCTTCGTGAGCAGTTCTTC	CASRPAGGLREQFF
.	TRBD1	TRBJ1-6	TRBV6-5	TGTGCCAGCAGAATGACAGGGAATAGGTCACCCCTCCACTTT	CASRMTGNRSPLHF
.	TRBD2	TRBJ2-3	TRBV3-1/TRBV3-2	TGTGCCAGCAGCCAGGGGGGGAGTGGGACAGATACGCAGTATTTT	CASSQGGSGTDTQYF
.	TRBD2	TRBJ2-7	TRBV4-1	TGCGCCAGCAGCCAATCGGGACTAGCGACAGAGAACGAGCAGTACTTC	CASSQSGLATENEQYF
.	.	TRBJ2-5	TRBV6-5	TGTGCCAGCAGTTACTCTTGGCAGGGAGAGACCCAGTACTTC	CASSYSWQGETQYF
.	.	TRBJ2-7	TRBV28	TGTGCCATCCGAGACAAGGCCCGCGAGCAGTACTTC	CAIRDKAREQYF
once	.	TRBJ2-1	TRBV23-1	TGCGCCAGCAGTCAATATCTGGACACACGTTACAATGAGCAGTTCTTC	CASSQYLDTRYNEQFF
.	TRBD1	TRBJ1-5	TRBV5-5	TGTGCCAGCGGACAGGGATATCAGCCCCAGCATTTT	CASGQGYQPQHF
.	.	TRBJ1-2	TRBV7-9	TGTGCCAGCAGCCCGTCGGAGCGGGGCTACACCTTC	CASSPSERGYTF
.	.	TRBJ1-2	TRBV6-1	TGTGCCAGCAGTTCCTTGACAGCCCGCTTGGGCTACACCTTC	CASSSLTARLGYTF
.	.	TRBJ2-7	TRBV2	TGTGCCAGCGGTTTAGCTCCCGAGCAGTACTTC	CASGLAPEQYF
once	.	TRBJ2-5	TRBV28	TGTGCCAGCAGTTTAATGCGGGGACAAGAGACCCAGTACTTC	CASSLMRGQETQYF
.	.	TRBJ2-3	TRBV30	TGTGCCTGGACCCGGGGGAGCCCCTCCGATACGCAGTATTTT	CAWTRGSPSDTQYF
.	TRBD1	TRBJ2-7	TRBV24-1	TGTGCCGCCGCGATCGGGACAGGGCACTACGAGCAGTACTTC	CAAAIGTGHYEQYF
.	TRBD2	TRBJ2-3	TRBV28	TGTGCCAGCACCCCTCTTACCCCCCGGGGGGGGGCAGATACGCAGTATTTT	CASTPLTPRGGADTQYF
.	.	TRBJ1-1	TRBV30	TGTGCCTGGAGTTTTCGTCGTCAGATGAACACTGAAGCTTTCTTT	CAWSFRRQMNTEAFF
.	TRBD2	TRBJ2-7	TRBV2	TGTGCCAGCAGGGGGACTAGCGGGAGGGCCGGGTCCTCCTACGAGCAGTACTTC	CASRGTSGRAGSSYEQYF
.	.	TRBJ2-7	TRBV7-9	TGTGCCAGCAGCAAAGGTGGTCGACTAGAAAGGGCCTACGAGCAGTACTTC	CASSKGGRLERAYEQYF
.	TRBD1	TRBJ1-5	TRBV28	TGTGCCAGCAGTATAATGACAGGGAGTCAGCCCCAGCATTTT	CASSIMTGSQPQHF
once	TRBD1	TRBJ1-1	TRBV5-4	TGTGCCAGCAGCTTGGCGGGCAGGGGGGAGGTCACTGAAGCTTTCTTT	CASSLAGRGEVTEAFF
.	.	TRBJ1-2	TRBV9	TGTGCCAGCAGCGTAGGAGCGGAGTATGGCTACACCTTC	CASSVGAEYGYTF
.	TRBD2	TRBJ2-5	TRBV10-1	TGCGCCAGCAGTGAAGTTCCGGGACTAGCGGGTAGGGAGACCCAGTACTTC	CASSEVPGLAGRETQYF
once	.	TRBJ2-2	TRBV25-1	TGTGCCAGCATCGGGGGAGGAGGTGGCGGGGAGCTGTTTTTT	CASIGGGGGGELFF
.	TRBD2	TRBJ2-2	TRBV10-3	TGTGCCATCACAACGGGACTAGCGGGGGCGGGGACCGGGGAGCTGTTTTTT	CAITTGLAGAGTGELFF
.	.	TRBJ1-1	TRBV29-1	TGCAGCGTTATGCCAGGAACGAACACTGAAGCTTTCTTT	CSVMPGTNTEAFF